One TCR beta chain is described in this entry. Its antigen is unidentified. In germline, CDR1 is SNHLY, CDR2 FYNNEI. The CDR3 has 13 amino acids. Deletions cut 11 bases from V and 3 bases from J, with 16 bases between. This record belongs to a study of siplizumab effects on memory and regulatory T cells. The protocol was immunoSEQ multiplex PCR, while the TCRdb copy is restricted to in-frame clones and leaves out a portion. This sample has 95,000 to 130,000 clones, with approximately 94% found just once. General observations from the study: Assignment of a naive or memory phenotype failed for roughly 80-97% of the proliferating CD4+ or CD8+ clones. Alloreactive clones mapping to unstimulated subsets formed only a minor fraction. The naive T cell population seemed more diverse than memory cells and seemed a major contributor to the alloresponse. Relative to controls at less than 35%, mappable alloreactive CD4+ clones exhibited a mean Treg-derived proportion of roughly 69% with siplizumab.

Material for sequencing was non-Treg CD4+ T cells sorted from blood. The TCR sequence derives from a human donor in good health. The chain carries TRBV2 and TRBJ2-5; D remains ambiguous. The CDR3 here is CASQGRVKETQYF. The CDR3 bases are TGTGCCTCTCAAGGAAGGGTAAAAGAGACCCAGTACTTC.